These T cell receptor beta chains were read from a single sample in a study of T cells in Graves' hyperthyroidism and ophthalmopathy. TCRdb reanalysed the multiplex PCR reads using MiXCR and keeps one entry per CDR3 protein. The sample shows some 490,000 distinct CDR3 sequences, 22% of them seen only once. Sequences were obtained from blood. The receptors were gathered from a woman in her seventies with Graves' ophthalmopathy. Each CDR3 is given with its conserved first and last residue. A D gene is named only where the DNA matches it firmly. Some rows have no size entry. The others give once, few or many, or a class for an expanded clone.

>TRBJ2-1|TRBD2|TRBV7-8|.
TGTGCCAGCAGCTTAGTAAGACTAGCGGGATCCTACAATGAGCAGTTCTTC
CASSLVRLAGSYNEQFF
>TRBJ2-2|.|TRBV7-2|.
TGTGCCAGCAGCTTAGCTTTGGGTGGCAGGGTAATCGGGGAGCTGTTTTTT
CASSLALGGRVIGELFF
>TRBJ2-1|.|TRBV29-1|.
TGCAGCGTTGGAATAAGGGGGCGGGGTGAGCAGTTCTTC
CSVGIRGRGEQFF
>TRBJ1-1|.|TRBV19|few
TGTGCCAGTAGAAGCCAGGGGAGGACTGAAGCTTTCTTT
CASRSQGRTEAFF
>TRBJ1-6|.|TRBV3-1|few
TGTGCCAGCAGCCAAACGGTCGAACATTCACCCCTCCACTTT
CASSQTVEHSPLHF
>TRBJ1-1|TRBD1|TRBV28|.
TGTGCCAGCAAAAAGGGGGCTCGGTACACTGAAGCTTTCTTT
CASKKGARYTEAFF
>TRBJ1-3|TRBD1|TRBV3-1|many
TGTGCCAGCTGTGACAGGGGGTTGGGCGGAAACACCATATATTTT
CASCDRGLGGNTIYF
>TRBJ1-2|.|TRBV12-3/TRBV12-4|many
TGTGCCAGCAGACCGGGTGCACAGCCTAACTATGGCTACACCTTC
CASRPGAQPNYGYTF
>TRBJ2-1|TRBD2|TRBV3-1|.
TGTGCCAGCAGCCCGGTCAGGGGTAGCGGGGGTTACAATGAGCAGTTCTTC
CASSPVRGSGGYNEQFF
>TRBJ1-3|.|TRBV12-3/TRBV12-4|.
TGTGCCAGCAGTTCACAGGACACCTGCTCTGGAAACACCATATATTTT
CASSSQDTCSGNTIYF
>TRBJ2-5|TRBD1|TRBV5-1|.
TGCGCCAGCAGCTGGGGACAGGGGAACCAAGAGACCCAGTACTTC
CASSWGQGNQETQYF
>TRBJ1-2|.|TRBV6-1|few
TGTGCCAGCAGTCTTCAGGCCTCCAGGAATGGCTACACCTTC
CASSLQASRNGYTF
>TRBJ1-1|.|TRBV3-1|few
TGTGCCAGCAGTCTTTTTCAGGACGTGAACACTGAAGCTTTCTTT
CASSLFQDVNTEAFF
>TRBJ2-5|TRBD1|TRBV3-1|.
TGTGCCAGCAGCCAAGATTTCCGGGACAGGGGACAAGAGACCCAGTACTTC
CASSQDFRDRGQETQYF
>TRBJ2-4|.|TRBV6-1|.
TGTGCCAGCAGTGAGGTTGGCGGGTCAGCCAAAAACATTCAGTACTTC
CASSEVGGSAKNIQYF
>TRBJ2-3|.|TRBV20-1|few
TGCAGTTTAAACGGAGGACAACACGGCACAGATACGCAGTATTTT
CSLNGGQHGTDTQYF
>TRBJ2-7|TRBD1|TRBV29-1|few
TGCAGCGTTTCCTGGACAGGCTACGAGCAGTACTTC
CSVSWTGYEQYF
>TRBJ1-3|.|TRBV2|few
TGTGCCAGCAGTCCAATTGGGAACACCATATATTTT
CASSPIGNTIYF
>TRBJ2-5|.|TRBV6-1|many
TGTGCCAGCGCGGAGGGTTTATATGAGACCCAGTACTTC
CASAEGLYETQYF
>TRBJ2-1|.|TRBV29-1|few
TGCAGCGTTTCTACAAGTGGGAATGAGCAGTTCTTC
CSVSTSGNEQFF
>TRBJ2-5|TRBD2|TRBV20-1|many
TGCAGTGCTACAGTCTCTAGCGGGAGAGGGGAGACCCAGTACTTC
CSATVSSGRGETQYF
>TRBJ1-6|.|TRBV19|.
TGTGCCAGTAGTATTGAGACAGCCGGCGTGGGGCCCCTCCACTTT
CASSIETAGVGPLHF
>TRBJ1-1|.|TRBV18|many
TGTGCCAGCTCACCCAATCGCCTTAACACTGAAGCTTTCTTT
CASSPNRLNTEAFF
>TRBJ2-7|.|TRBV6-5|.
TGTGCCAGCAGTTACTCGAAGGCGGGGACCTCCTACGAGCAGTACTTC
CASSYSKAGTSYEQYF
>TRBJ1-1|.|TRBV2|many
TGTGCCAGCAGTGAACAAGGGGGAGGGATCACTGAAGCTTTCTTT
CASSEQGGGITEAFF
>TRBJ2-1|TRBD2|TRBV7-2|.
TGTGCCAGCAGCTTAGGACTAGCGGGAGGTCTGAATGAGCAGTTCTTC
CASSLGLAGGLNEQFF
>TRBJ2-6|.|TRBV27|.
TGTGCCAGCAGAGGATACAACGTCCTGACTTTC
CASRGYNVLTF
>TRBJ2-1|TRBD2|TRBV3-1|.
TGTGCCAGCAGCTCATGGACTAGCGGGAGCAATGAGCAGTTCTTC
CASSSWTSGSNEQFF
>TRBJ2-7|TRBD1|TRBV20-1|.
TGCAGTGCAATCCGACAGGGTACCAACGAGCAGTACTTC
CSAIRQGTNEQYF
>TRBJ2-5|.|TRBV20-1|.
TGCAGTGCTAATACCCACCTCGGGATCGAGACCCAGTACTTC
CSANTHLGIETQYF
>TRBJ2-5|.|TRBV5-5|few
TGTGCCAGCAGCCTGGGACCATCACCCCAAGAGACCCAGTACTTC
CASSLGPSPQETQYF
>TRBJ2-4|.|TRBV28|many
TGTGCCAGCAGTTTGTCGAGCCTAGCCAAAAACATTCAGTACTTC
CASSLSSLAKNIQYF
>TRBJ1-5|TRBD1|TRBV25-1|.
TGTGCCAGCAGGGGACAGGGGCTGAATCAGCCCCAGCATTTT
CASRGQGLNQPQHF
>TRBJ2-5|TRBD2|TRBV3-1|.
TGTGCCAGCAGCCAAGTGGCGGGGGTAGAGACCCAGTACTTC
CASSQVAGVETQYF
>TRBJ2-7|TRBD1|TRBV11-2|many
TGTGCCAGCAGCCCAAGGACAGGGGTTCGGTACGAGCAGTACTTC
CASSPRTGVRYEQYF
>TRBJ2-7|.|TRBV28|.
TGTGCCAGCACCCGACAGTCCCAAAGCTACGAGCAGTACTTC
CASTRQSQSYEQYF
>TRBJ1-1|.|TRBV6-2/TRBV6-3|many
TGTGCCAGCAGTTACCGGGCCGGGACGGTAAACACTGAAGCTTTCTTT
CASSYRAGTVNTEAFF
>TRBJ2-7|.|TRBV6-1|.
TGTGCCAGCAGCCGAACCTTCGACAGGCGATACGAGCAGTACTTC
CASSRTFDRRYEQYF
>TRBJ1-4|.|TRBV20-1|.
TGCAGTGCTAAGGGAGGAGATAATGAAAAACTGTTTTTT
CSAKGGDNEKLFF
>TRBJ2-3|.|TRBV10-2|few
TGCGCCAGCAGGGGCAGTCACCGGCGGGGAGATACGCAGTATTTT
CASRGSHRRGDTQYF
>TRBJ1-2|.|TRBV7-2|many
TGTGCCAGCAGCCCGTTAGGGGGAGAATATGGCTACACCTTC
CASSPLGGEYGYTF
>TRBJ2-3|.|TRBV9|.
TGTGCCAGCAGCGCACCGGGACCCACCCCCCTCCAGTATTTT
CASSAPGPTPLQYF
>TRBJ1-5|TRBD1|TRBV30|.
TGTGCCTGGATTCAATCCCCGACAGGGAGCAATCAGCCCCAGCATTTT
CAWIQSPTGSNQPQHF
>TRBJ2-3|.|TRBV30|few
TGTGCCTGGCAATCCAACAGGGCTACAGATACGCAGTATTTT
CAWQSNRATDTQYF
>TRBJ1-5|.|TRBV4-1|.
TGCGCCAGCAGCCAGTACGAGGGAGAAAGCAATCAGCCCCAGCATTTT
CASSQYEGESNQPQHF
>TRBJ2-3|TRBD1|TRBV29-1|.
TGCAGCGTTGGATCGGGACAGGGGGCGGCCTATACGCAGTATTTT
CSVGSGQGAAYTQYF
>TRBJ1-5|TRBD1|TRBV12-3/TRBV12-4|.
TGTGCCAGCAGCTACAGGGGGGGCAATCAGCCCCAGCATTTT
CASSYRGGNQPQHF
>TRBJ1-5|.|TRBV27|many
TGTGCCAGCAAGAGGGATCAGCCCCAGCATTTT
CASKRDQPQHF
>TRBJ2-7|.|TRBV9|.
TGTGCCAGCAGCGTTAGCGGAGACTACGAGCAGTACTTC
CASSVSGDYEQYF
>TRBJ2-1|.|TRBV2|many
TGTGCCAGCAGCCTCCTGAGCTCCTACAATGAGCAGTTCTTC
CASSLLSSYNEQFF
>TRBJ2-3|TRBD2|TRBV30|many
TGTGCCTGGAGTGTACATCGGACTAGCGTCACAGATACGCAGTATTTT
CAWSVHRTSVTDTQYF
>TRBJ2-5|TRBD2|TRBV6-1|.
TGTGCCAGCAGACCGGGACTAGGGGTCGAGACCCAGTACTTC
CASRPGLGVETQYF
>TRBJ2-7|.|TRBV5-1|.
TGCGCCAGCAGCTTGGCCCCCGCGGGCGAGCAGTACTTC
CASSLAPAGEQYF
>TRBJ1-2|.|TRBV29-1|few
TGCAGCGTTGGAGGCGGGGGGCCCTATGGCTACACCTTC
CSVGGGGPYGYTF
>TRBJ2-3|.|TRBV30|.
TGTGCCTGGAGCGTCGGCGATGGGACTCAGTATTTT
CAWSVGDGTQYF
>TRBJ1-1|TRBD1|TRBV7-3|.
TGTGCCAGCAGCTCGGGGACAGGAGTATCTGAAGCTTTCTTT
CASSSGTGVSEAFF
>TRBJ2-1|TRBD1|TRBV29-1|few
TGCAGCGTTCGGACAGGGGGCTACAATGAGCAGTTCTTC
CSVRTGGYNEQFF
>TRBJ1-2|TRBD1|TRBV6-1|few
TGTGCCAGCAGTTCCGGACAGGGGGCGCGTTACACCTTC
CASSSGQGARYTF